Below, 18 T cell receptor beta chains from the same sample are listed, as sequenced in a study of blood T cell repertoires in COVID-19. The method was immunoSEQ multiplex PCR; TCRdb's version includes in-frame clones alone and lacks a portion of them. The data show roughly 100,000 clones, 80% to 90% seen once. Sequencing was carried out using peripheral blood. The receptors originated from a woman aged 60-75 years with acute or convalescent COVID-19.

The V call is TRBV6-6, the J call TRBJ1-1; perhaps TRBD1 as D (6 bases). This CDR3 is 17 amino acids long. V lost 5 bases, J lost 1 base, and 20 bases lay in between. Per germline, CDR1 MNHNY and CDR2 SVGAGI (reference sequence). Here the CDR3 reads CASSPLTGRLRNTEAFF. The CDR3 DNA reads TGTGCCAGCAGTCCCTTAACAGGGAGATTACGGAACACTGAAGCTTTCTTT.

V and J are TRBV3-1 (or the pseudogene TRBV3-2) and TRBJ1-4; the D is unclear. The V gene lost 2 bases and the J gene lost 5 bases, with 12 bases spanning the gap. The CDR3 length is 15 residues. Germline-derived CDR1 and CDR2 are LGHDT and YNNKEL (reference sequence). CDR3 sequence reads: CASSQRRVQNEKLFF. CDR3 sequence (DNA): TGTGCCAGCAGCCAAAGGAGGGTTCAAAATGAAAAACTGTTTTTT.

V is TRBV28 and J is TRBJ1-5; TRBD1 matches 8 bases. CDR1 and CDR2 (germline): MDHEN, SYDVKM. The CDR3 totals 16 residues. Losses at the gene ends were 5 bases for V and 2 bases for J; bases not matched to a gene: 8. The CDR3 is CASSPLLTGGNQPQHF. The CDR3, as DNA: TGTGCCAGCAGTCCCCTACTGACAGGGGGCAATCAGCCCCAGCATTTT.

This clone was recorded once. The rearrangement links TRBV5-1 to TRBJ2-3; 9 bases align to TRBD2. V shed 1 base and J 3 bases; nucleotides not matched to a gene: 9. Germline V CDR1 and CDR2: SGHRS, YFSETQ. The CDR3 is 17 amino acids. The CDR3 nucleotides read TGCGCCAGCAGCTTGAATCGCGGGACTAGCAGTACAGATACGCAGTATTTT. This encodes CASSLNRGTSSTDTQYF.

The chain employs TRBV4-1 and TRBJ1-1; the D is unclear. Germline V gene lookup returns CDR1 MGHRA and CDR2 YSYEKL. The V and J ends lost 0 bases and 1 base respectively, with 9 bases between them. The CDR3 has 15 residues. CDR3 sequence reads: CASSQDQGGNTEAFF. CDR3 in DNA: TGCGCCAGCAGCCAAGATCAAGGCGGGAACACTGAAGCTTTCTTT.

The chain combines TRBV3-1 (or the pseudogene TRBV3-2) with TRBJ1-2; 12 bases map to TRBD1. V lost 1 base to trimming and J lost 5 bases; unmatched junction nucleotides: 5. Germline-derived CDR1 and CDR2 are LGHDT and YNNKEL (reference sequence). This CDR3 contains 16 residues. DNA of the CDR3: TGTGCCAGCAGCCAAGCTGGGACAGGGGGCCGATATGGCTACACCTTC. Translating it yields CASSQAGTGGRYGYTF.

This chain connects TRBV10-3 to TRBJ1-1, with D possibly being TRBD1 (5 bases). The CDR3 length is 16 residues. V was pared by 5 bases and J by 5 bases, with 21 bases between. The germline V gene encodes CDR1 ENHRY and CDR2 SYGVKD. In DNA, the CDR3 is TGTGCCATCAGTTTTTCTCTTAGGGACCGGGGGACTGAAGCTTTCTTT. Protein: CAISFSLRDRGTEAFF.

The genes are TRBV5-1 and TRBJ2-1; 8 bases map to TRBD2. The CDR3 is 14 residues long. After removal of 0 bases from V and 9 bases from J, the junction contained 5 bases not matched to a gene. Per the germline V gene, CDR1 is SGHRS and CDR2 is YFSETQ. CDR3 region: CASSLGAGAREQFF. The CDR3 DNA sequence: TGCGCCAGCAGCTTGGGAGCGGGAGCTCGTGAGCAGTTCTTC.

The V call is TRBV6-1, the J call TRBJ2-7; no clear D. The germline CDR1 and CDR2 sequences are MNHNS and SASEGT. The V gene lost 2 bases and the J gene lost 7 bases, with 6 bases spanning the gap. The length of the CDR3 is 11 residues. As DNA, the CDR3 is TGTGCCAGCAGTGAACTGCGGGAGCAGTACGTC. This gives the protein CASSELREQYV.

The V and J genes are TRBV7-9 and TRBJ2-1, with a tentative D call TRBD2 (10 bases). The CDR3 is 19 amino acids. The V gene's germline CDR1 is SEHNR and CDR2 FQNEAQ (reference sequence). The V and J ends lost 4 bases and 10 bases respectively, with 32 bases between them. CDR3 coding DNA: TGTGCCAGCAGCTCGGGGACAGGGAGGCTAGCGGGAGTAACTGGGGAGCAGTTCTTC. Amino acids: CASSSGTGRLAGVTGEQFF.

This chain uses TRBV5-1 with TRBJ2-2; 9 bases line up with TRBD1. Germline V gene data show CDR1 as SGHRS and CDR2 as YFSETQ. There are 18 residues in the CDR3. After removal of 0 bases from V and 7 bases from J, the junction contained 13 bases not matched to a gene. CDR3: CASSLAPLRQGGGGELFF. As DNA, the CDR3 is TGCGCCAGCAGCTTGGCCCCACTCAGACAGGGGGGCGGCGGGGAGCTGTTTTTT.

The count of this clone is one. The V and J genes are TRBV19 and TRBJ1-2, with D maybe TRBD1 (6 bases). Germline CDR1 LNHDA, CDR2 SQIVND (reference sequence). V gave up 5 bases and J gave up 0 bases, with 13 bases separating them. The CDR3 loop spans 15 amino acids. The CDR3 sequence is CASSEWTEANYGYTF. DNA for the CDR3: TGTGCCAGTAGTGAATGGACAGAAGCTAACTATGGCTACACCTTC.

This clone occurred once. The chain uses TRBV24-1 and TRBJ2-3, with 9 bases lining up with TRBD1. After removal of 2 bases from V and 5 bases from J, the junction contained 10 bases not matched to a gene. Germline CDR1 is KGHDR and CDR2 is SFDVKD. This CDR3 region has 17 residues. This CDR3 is CATSDSSGQGWRDTQYF. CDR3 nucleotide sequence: TGTGCCACCAGTGATTCCTCAGGACAGGGGTGGAGAGATACGCAGTATTTT.

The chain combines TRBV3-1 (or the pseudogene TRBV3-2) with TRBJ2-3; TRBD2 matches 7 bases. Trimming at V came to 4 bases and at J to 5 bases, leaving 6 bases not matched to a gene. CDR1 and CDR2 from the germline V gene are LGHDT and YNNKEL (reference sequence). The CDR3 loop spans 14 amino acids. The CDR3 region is CASSRGTIQDTQYF. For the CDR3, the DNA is TGTGCCAGCAGCCGGGGGACTATCCAAGATACGCAGTATTTT.

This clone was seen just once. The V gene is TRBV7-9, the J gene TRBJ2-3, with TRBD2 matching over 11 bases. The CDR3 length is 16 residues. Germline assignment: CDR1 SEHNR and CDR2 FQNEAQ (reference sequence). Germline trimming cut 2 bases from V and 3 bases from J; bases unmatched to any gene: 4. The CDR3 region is CASSLTSGRGTDTQYF. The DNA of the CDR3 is TGTGCCAGCAGCTTAACTAGCGGGAGAGGTACAGATACGCAGTATTTT.

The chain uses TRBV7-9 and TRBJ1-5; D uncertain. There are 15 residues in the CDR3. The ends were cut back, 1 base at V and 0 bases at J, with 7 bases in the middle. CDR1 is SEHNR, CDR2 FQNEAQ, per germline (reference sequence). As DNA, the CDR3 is TGTGCCAGCAGCTTAGGAGGCGGTAGCAATCAGCCCCAGCATTTT. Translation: CASSLGGGSNQPQHF.

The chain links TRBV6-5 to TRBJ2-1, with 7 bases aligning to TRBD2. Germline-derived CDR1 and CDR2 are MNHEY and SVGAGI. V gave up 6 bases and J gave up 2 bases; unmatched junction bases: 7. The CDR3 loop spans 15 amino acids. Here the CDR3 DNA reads TGTGCCAGCAGGCAAACTAGCGCAACCTACAATGAGCAGTTCTTC. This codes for CASRQTSATYNEQFF.

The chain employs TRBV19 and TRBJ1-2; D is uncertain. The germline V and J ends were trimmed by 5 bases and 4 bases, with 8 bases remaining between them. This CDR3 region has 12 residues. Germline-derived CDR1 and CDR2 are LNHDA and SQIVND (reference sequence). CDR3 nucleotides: TGTGCCAGTAGTCGGCAGGTCTATGGCTACACCTTC. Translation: CASSRQVYGYTF.